This T cell receptor beta chain is drawn from a study of blood T cells in healthy people across ages. Study-wide points: PBMCs left unsorted prevented a conclusive naive versus antigen-experienced comparison.

A second PCR, run for roughly 7 to 12 cycles, used a sample-barcoded 5' primer plus a J-beta primer mix. MiXCR, applied by TCRdb to the 5' RACE reads, yields one record per CDR3 protein. This table has 1 million or so distinct CDR3 sequences, around 43% appearing once. Concerning this clonotype: Its target is not known.

The sequenced sample consisted of blood. This clonotype was sampled from a woman aged 60-75 years in good health.

CDR3 residues: CASSPTSGERTDTQYF. The DNA of the CDR3 is TGTGCCAGCAGCCCAACTTCGGGGGAGCGCACAGATACGCAGTATTTT. The V call is TRBV7-6, the J call TRBJ2-3; D possibly corresponds to TRBD2 (6 bases). This CDR3 spans 16 amino acids. V lost 5 bases to trimming and J lost 1 base, with 16 bases between them. Germline CDR1 SGHVS, CDR2 FNYEAQ.